The T cell receptor (beta chain) under discussion was sequenced for a study of breast tumors, draining lymph nodes, adjacent tissues. This clonotype was counted ten times or more. Its antigen is as yet unknown. TCRdb reprocessed the multiplex PCR reads via MiXCR and lists one record per CDR3 protein. The sample gives around 300,000 distinct CDR3 sequences, more than 30% of which show up once; about 1% is in the top ten. The lymph nodes were axillary draining lymph nodes from breast cancer patients. Findings of the study overall: Data fit most tumor T cells coming from lymph node, expanding in tumor. Tumor TCR diversity was below lymph nodes but above nontumor tissue. Compared with basal-like, luminal-like tumors shared significantly more repertoire with nontumor tissue. The lymph node origin of tumor T cells was framed as consistent with a hypothesis, not demonstrated.

The CDR3 consists of 12 residues. Trimming cost V 5 bases and J 4 bases, with 6 bases left between them. Germline values: CDR1 SGHVS, CDR2 FNYEAQ. The sequence was obtained from a female donor with breast cancer. Some clones in this sample may be carry-over from other donors' samples. Sequencing input: axillary lymph node tissue. This sequence joins TRBV7-6 and TRBJ2-1; D call uncertain. The CDR3 sequence is CASSPNYNEQFF. The CDR3 nucleotides read TGTGCCAGCAGCCCAAATTACAATGAGCAGTTCTTC. The variable domain in full, with the rest retrieved from reference TRBV7-6 and TRBJ2-1, is GAGVSQSPRYKVTKRGQDVALRCDPISGHVSLYWYRQALGQGPEFLTYFNYEAQQDKSGLPNDRFSAERPEGSISTLTIQRTEQRDSAMYRCASSPNYNEQFFGPGTRLTVL.